These 12 T cell receptor beta chains came from one sample sequenced in a study of T cells after yellow fever vaccination. TCRdb re-called the 5' RACE reads with MiXCR, one entry per CDR3 protein. Of more than 350,000 distinct CDR3 sequences in the sample, roughly 10% were seen once. The specimen was PBMCs, collected on the day of the first yellow fever vaccination. The receptors derive from a young man who received the YFV17D yellow fever vaccine.

The V gene is TRBV20-1, the J gene TRBJ2-7; D remains unclear. Germline assignment: CDR1 DFQATT and CDR2 SNEGSKA (reference sequence). The CDR3 runs 13 residues. Trimming left V 4 bases short and J 2 bases short, with 12 bases between. For the CDR3, the DNA is TGCAGTGCTATCCAAAGGAGACCCTACGAGCAGTACGTC. It encodes CSAIQRRPYEQYV.

This sequence joins TRBV20-1 and TRBJ1-2; D remains unclear. V shed 4 bases and J shed 5 bases, with 5 bases lying between them. This CDR3 has 10 amino acids. Germline V gives CDR1 DFQATT, CDR2 SNEGSKA (reference sequence). The CDR3 DNA sequence: TGCAGTGCTACCTATTATGGCTACACCTTC. Its translation is CSATYYGYTF.

This clonotype was counted between two and nine times. The chain employs TRBV5-1 and TRBJ1-2, with D hard to call. CDR3 length: 15 residues. Germline-derived CDR1 and CDR2 are SGHRS and YFSETQ. The V and J ends lost 0 bases and 0 bases respectively, with 9 bases between them. The CDR3 spells CASSLELGANYGYTF. CDR3 DNA: TGCGCCAGCAGCTTGGAACTGGGAGCTAACTATGGCTACACCTTC.

This chain joins TRBV7-8 and TRBJ2-5, with D tentatively TRBD2 (5 bases). Trimming took off 1 base at V and 5 bases at J, with 14 bases between the two ends. The CDR3 sequence is 15 residues long. The germline CDR1 and CDR2 sequences are SGHVS and FQNEAQ. CDR3 DNA: TGTGCCAGCAGCTTAGGATCAGAGGGAAAGGAGACCCAGTACTTC. The encoded protein is CASSLGSEGKETQYF.

There are a few counts of this clonotype. The rearrangement links TRBV7-2 to TRBJ1-5; no firm D call. Trimming pared 4 bases from V and 2 bases from J, leaving 15 bases between. This CDR3 region has 16 residues. Germline-derived CDR1 and CDR2 are SGHTA and FQGNSA. The CDR3 nucleotides are TGTGCCAGCAGCTCCGGACTTGAGGGAGGCAATCAGCCCCAGCATTTT. Amino acid sequence: CASSSGLEGGNQPQHF.

The V call is TRBV7-2, the J call TRBJ2-5, with 14 positions matching TRBD2. J lost 5 bases, V lost 5 bases, and 7 bases had no gene match. The germline CDR1 and CDR2 sequences are SGHTA and FQGNSA. This CDR3 region has 16 residues. CDR3 nucleotide sequence: TGTGCCAGCAGCCCCCGGGGACTAGCGGGGGTGGAGACCCAGTACTTC. Translated: CASSPRGLAGVETQYF.

The chain is built from TRBV6-1 and TRBJ1-3, with TRBD1 as a possible D gene (5 bases). This CDR3 contains 12 residues. CDR1 is MNHNS and CDR2 is SASEGT in the germline V gene. V shed 4 bases and J shed 4 bases, with 5 bases lying between them. CDR3 residues: CASSGTGNTIYF. The CDR3 region has the DNA TGTGCCAGCAGTGGGACAGGAAACACCATATATTTT.

This clonotype has more than one count but fewer than ten. The chain is built from TRBV6-2 or TRBV6-3 and TRBJ2-3, with D unclear. V was cut by 8 bases and J by 2 bases, with 11 bases left in between. This CDR3 comprises 13 residues. CDR1 MNHEY and CDR2 SVGEGT come from the germline V gene. CDR3 residues: CASSWANTDTQYF. The CDR3 DNA follows: TGTGCCAGCTCGTGGGCCAACACAGATACGCAGTATTTT.

This clonotype occurred many times. V is TRBV7-2 and J is TRBJ1-3; D is undetermined. CDR1 SGHTA and CDR2 FQGNSA come from the germline V gene. Trimming took 3 bases from V and 0 from J, leaving 12 bases between them. This CDR3 has 16 residues. The CDR3 region has the DNA TGTGCCAGCAGCTTGAGTTACGGGAGCTCTGGAAACACCATATATTTT. Protein sequence: CASSLSYGSSGNTIYF. Full variable domain (remainder filled in from reference TRBV7-2 and TRBJ1-3): GAGVSQSPSNKVTEKGKDVELRCDPISGHTALYWYRQSLGQGLEFLIYFQGNSAPDKSGLPSDRFSAERTGGSVSTLTIQRTQQEDSAVYLCASSLSYGSSGNTIYFGEGSWLTVV.

This clonotype was observed a few times. CDR3 nucleotide sequence: TGCAGTGCTAGGGTTGGCGGGGGGGGGATTTTTAGCACAGATACGCAGTATTTT. Amino acids: CSARVGGGGIFSTDTQYF. The rearrangement uses TRBV20-1 and TRBJ2-3; TRBD2 aligns across 9 bases. From germline, CDR1 is DFQATT and CDR2 SNEGSKA (reference sequence). V lost 3 bases and J lost 0; bases outside the gene matches: 13. The CDR3 sequence is 18 residues long.

This clonotype was observed a few times. The chain is built from TRBV12-3 or TRBV12-4 and TRBJ2-7; D uncertain. The CDR3 covers 12 residues. The ends were cut back, 8 bases at V and 1 base at J, with 9 bases in the middle. The CDR3 region is CASGDRSYEQYF. In DNA form, the CDR3 reads TGTGCCAGCGGCGATCGGTCCTACGAGCAGTACTTC.

This clonotype appeared many times. V and J are TRBV20-1 and TRBJ1-1; D gene unclear. The germline V and J ends were trimmed by 2 bases and 2 bases, with 12 bases remaining between them. The CDR3 has 14 residues. Looked up from germline, CDR1 is DFQATT and CDR2 is SNEGSKA (reference sequence). In DNA form, the CDR3 reads TGCAGTGCTAGACTGGCAGGCCCAAACACTGAAGCTTTCTTT. It is translated as CSARLAGPNTEAFF.